This T cell receptor (beta chain) appears in the sequencing data of a study of shared clonotypes between healthy human individuals. Data came from immunoSEQ multiplex PCR; TCRdb stores just in-frame clones and leaves some out. Of 490,000 or so clones listed, less than 80% are singletons. Regarding this clone: Its antigen is still unknown.

Germline CDR1 SGHRS, CDR2 YFSETQ. The CDR3 runs to 14 residues. The junction had 7 bases not matched to a gene; V was cut back by 4 bases and J by 4 bases. Study-wide points: There were few donors, and this limited the genetic and exposure-history diversity represented.

The sequence derives from a woman aged 40-49 years in good health. Some clones in this sample may be carry-over from other donors' samples. The rearrangement uses TRBV5-1 and TRBJ1-1, with 7 bases identical to TRBD1. Sequenced sample: PBMCs. Written as DNA, the CDR3 is TGCGCCAGCAGCAAGGACAGGCCGAGCACTGAAGCTTTCTTT. As protein: CASSKDRPSTEAFF.